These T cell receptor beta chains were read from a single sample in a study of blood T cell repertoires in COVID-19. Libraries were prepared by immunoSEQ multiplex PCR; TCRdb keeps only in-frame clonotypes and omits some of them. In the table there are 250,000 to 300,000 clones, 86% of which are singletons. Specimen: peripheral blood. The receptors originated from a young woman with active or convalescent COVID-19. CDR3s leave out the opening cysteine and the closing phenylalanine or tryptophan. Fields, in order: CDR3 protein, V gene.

CDR3 protein: ASSLGTVGSGNTIY
V gene: TRBV7-2

CDR3 protein: ASSLGRPANTGELF
V gene: TRBV6-5

CDR3 protein: AISVSGGESETQY
V gene: TRBV10-3

CDR3 protein: ASSQVPQAGVATQY
V gene: TRBV4-1

CDR3 protein: ASRVTGDSNQPQH
V gene: TRBV6-5

CDR3 protein: ASSQDLYGINYGYT
V gene: TRBV4-3

CDR3 protein: ASSYDWSSYNEQF
V gene: TRBV6-5

CDR3 protein: ASSIAGSNQPQH
V gene: TRBV19

CDR3 protein: ASSQDSTANTEAF
V gene: TRBV4-1

CDR3 protein: ASSRDRGDEQF
V gene: TRBV7-2

CDR3 protein: ASRSTGEAGKLF
V gene: TRBV28

CDR3 protein: ASSQDREAGGPAKNIQY
V gene: TRBV4-1

CDR3 protein: ASRRAGATYEQY
V gene: TRBV6-5

CDR3 protein: ASTHPEGLGDQPQH
V gene: TRBV27

CDR3 protein: ASSDRGWTEAF
V gene: TRBV2

CDR3 protein: ASSSQGRVGNEQF
V gene: TRBV13

CDR3 protein: ASSASTGELF
V gene: TRBV7-2

CDR3 protein: ASSQPGYGYT
V gene: TRBV25-1

CDR3 protein: ASSGQTGNQPQH
V gene: TRBV6-2/TRBV6-3

CDR3 protein: ASSLEGGGAEAF
V gene: TRBV5-1

CDR3 protein: ASSQDTGGSGLPSTDTQY
V gene: TRBV4-3

CDR3 protein: ASSYAWTGSYEQY
V gene: TRBV6-5

CDR3 protein: ASSEQRTSTDTQY
V gene: TRBV6-1

CDR3 protein: ASSSGVGETQY
V gene: TRBV5-1

CDR3 protein: ASSIGYYSNQPQH
V gene: TRBV19

CDR3 protein: ASTSSRTLEKLF
V gene: TRBV28

CDR3 protein: ASLPSGTSGGSRETQY
V gene: TRBV5-6

CDR3 protein: ASSIERGSAEQY
V gene: TRBV9

CDR3 protein: ASSIGLFMNTEAF
V gene: TRBV19

CDR3 protein: ASSLGTGSRYEQY
V gene: TRBV13